The 8 T cell receptor beta chains in this list originate from one sample, sequenced in a study of blood T cell repertoires in COVID-19. This table comes from immunoSEQ multiplex PCR, and its TCRdb copy is limited to in-frame clones, with some not included. Of about 57,000 clones in the sample, more than 80% are singletons; the top ten hold around 3.7%. Sequencing used PBMCs or T cells enriched from blood (not recorded which). Source of these receptors: a middle-aged woman with acute COVID-19.

This chain joins TRBV9 and TRBJ1-6; D is undetermined. From germline, CDR1 is SGDLS and CDR2 YYNGEE. V lost 3 bases and J lost 10, with 14 bases in between. This CDR3 contains 14 residues. CDR3 sequence: CASSGTRSDSPLHF. CDR3 DNA sequence: TGTGCCAGCAGCGGAACGAGGAGTGACTCACCCCTCCACTTT. The full variable domain, with the rest looked up from reference TRBV9 and TRBJ1-6, is DSGVTQTPKHLITATGQRVTLRCSPRSGDLSVYWYQQSLDQGLQFLIQYYNGEERAKGNILERFSAQQFPDLHSELNLSSLELGDSALYFCASSGTRSDSPLHFGNGTRLTVT.

J is TRBJ2-5 and V is TRBV7-9; D is perhaps TRBD2 (5 bases). The CDR3 loop spans 15 amino acids. Trimming stripped 7 bases from V and 4 bases from J, with 19 bases between. The germline gives CDR1 SEHNR, CDR2 FQNEAQ (reference sequence). In nucleotides, the CDR3 is TGTGCCAGCACATCCTCCTTGGCTAGCACAGAGACCCAGTACTTC. Its protein product is CASTSSLASTETQYF.

This chain uses TRBV11-1 with TRBJ2-7; D uncertain. V lost 3 bases and J lost 5, with 11 bases in between. CDR3 length: 13 residues. Germline lookup yields CDR1 SGHAT and CDR2 FQDESV (reference sequence). This CDR3 is CASSFQDLDEQYF. The CDR3 DNA reads as TGTGCCAGCAGCTTCCAGGATCTGGACGAGCAGTACTTC. The variable domain in full, completed from reference TRBV11-1 and TRBJ2-7, reads EAEVAQSPRYKITEKSQAVAFWCDPISGHATLYWYRQILGQGPELLVQFQDESVVDDSQLPKDRFSAERLKGVDSTLKIQPAELGDSAMYLCASSFQDLDEQYFGPGTRLTVT.

V is TRBV13 and J is TRBJ2-1, with TRBD2 matching 13 bases. V lost 5 bases and J lost 8; bases outside the gene matches: 6. The germline V gene has CDR1 PRHDT and CDR2 FYEKMQ (reference sequence). The CDR3 has 15 amino acids. The CDR3 region has the DNA TGTGCCAGCAGCCCCGGGACTAGCGGGATCGATGAGCAGTTCTTC. It encodes CASSPGTSGIDEQFF. Supplemented by reference TRBV13 and TRBJ2-1, the full variable domain reads AAGVIQSPRHLIKEKRETATLKCYPIPRHDTVYWYQQGPGQDPQFLISFYEKMQSDKGSIPDRFSAQQFSDYHSELNMSSLELGDSALYFCASSPGTSGIDEQFFGPGTRLTVL.

This chain links TRBV19 with TRBJ1-1; no reliable D call. The V gene lost 8 bases and the J gene lost 1 base, with 23 bases spanning the gap. This CDR3 spans 17 amino acids. Germline V gene sequence: CDR1 LNHDA, CDR2 SQIVND (reference sequence). The CDR3 nucleotides read TGTGCCAGTCATCTGCGGTATGCGGCCGCGGGGAACACTGAAGCTTTCTTT. Its translation: CASHLRYAAAGNTEAFF.

J is TRBJ2-1 and V is TRBV7-3; 11 bases are shared with TRBD1. CDR3 length: 16 amino acids. The V and J ends lost 1 base and 8 bases, in that order; junction bases with no gene match: 7. Germline values: CDR1 SGHTA, CDR2 FQGTGA. The CDR3 bases are TGTGCCAGCAGCTTAAACCGGGACAGGGGGAGGGATGAGCAGTTCTTC. This sequence encodes CASSLNRDRGRDEQFF.

The chain is built from TRBV5-1 and TRBJ2-7; 10 bases match TRBD2. J was trimmed by 1 base and V by 0 bases; bases with no gene match: 7. The CDR3 extends over 17 amino acids. Per germline, CDR1 SGHRS and CDR2 YFSETQ. The CDR3 DNA sequence: TGCGCCAGCAGCTTGGTAGTAGCGGGGGGCCCGTCCTACGAGCAGTACGTC. It encodes CASSLVVAGGPSYEQYV.

V usage is TRBV18 and J usage is TRBJ2-2; TRBD2 matches at 7 bases. The CDR3 length is 15 residues. V lost 1 base, J lost 4 bases, and 3 bases stayed unmatched. From germline, CDR1 is KGHSH and CDR2 LQKENI. The CDR3 loop reads CASSPQGGSTGELFF. CDR3 sequence (DNA): TGTGCCAGCTCACCACAGGGAGGGAGCACCGGGGAGCTGTTTTTT.